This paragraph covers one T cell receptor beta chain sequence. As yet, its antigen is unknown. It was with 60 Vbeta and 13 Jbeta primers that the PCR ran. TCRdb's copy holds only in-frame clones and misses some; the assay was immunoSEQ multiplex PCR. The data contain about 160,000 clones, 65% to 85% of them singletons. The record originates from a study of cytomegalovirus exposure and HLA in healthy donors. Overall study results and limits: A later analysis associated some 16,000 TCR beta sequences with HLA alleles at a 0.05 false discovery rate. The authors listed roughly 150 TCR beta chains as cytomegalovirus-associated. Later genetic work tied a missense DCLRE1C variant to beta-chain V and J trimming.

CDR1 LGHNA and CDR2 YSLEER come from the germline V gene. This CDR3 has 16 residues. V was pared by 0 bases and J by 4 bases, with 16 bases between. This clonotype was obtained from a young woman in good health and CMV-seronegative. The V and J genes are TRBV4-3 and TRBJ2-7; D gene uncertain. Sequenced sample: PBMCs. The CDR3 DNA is TGCGCCAGCAGCCAAGATTTCCGACTTTCGGTTTACGAGCAGTACTTC. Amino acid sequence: CASSQDFRLSVYEQYF.